This is a list of T cell receptor beta chains from one sample in a study of memory CD4+ T cells and cytomegalovirus serostatus. The repertoire was sequenced with immunoSEQ multiplex PCR; TCRdb's copy has only in-frame clones and lacks some. The table shows approximately 46,000 clones, with 60% to 85% occurring only once. The sample taken for sequencing was memory CD4+ T cells from blood. These receptors were collected from an adult in good health and CMV-seronegative. Both conserved end residues are part of each CDR3. D genes are given only for firm matches. A row's size may be missing; if present it is once, few, many or a size class.

CDR3 DNA	CDR3 protein	V gene	clone size	D gene	J gene
TGTGCCAGTAGTATGCGGTGGGCAGGGGGCACAGATACGCAGTATTTT	CASSMRWAGGTDTQYF	TRBV19	.	.	TRBJ2-3
TGTGCCAGCAGCGTAGCCCCGACAGGGTCCTACGAGCAGTACTTC	CASSVAPTGSYEQYF	TRBV9	.	TRBD1	TRBJ2-7
TGTGCCAGCAGGGCGACAGGAAACACCGGGGAGCTGTTTTTT	CASRATGNTGELFF	TRBV7-8	.	.	TRBJ2-2
TGTGCCAGCAGACCTAGGACAGGAATGAACACTGAAGCTTTCTTT	CASRPRTGMNTEAFF	TRBV14	once	TRBD1	TRBJ1-1
TGTGCCAGCAGCCCACGACATTCCGGCTCCTATAATTCACCCCTCCACTTT	CASSPRHSGSYNSPLHF	TRBV11-2	.	.	TRBJ1-6
TGTGCCAGCAGCAGCAGCGGGGCCAGCAGTACGCAGTATTTT	CASSSSGASSTQYF	TRBV7-2	few	TRBD2	TRBJ2-3
TGTGCCTGGATTCCACGGGGGTTGCTATCCGACACCGGGGAGCTGTTTTTT	CAWIPRGLLSDTGELFF	TRBV30	few	.	TRBJ2-2
TGTGCCAGCAGCTTACAACCTAATGAAAAACTGTTTTTT	CASSLQPNEKLFF	TRBV7-2	.	.	TRBJ1-4
TGTGCCCGGAGTGTACCTCCTCATGGCTACACCTTC	CARSVPPHGYTF	TRBV30	.	.	TRBJ1-2
TGTGCCAGCAGTTTACCTGGGACAGGGTACAATGAGCAGTTCTTC	CASSLPGTGYNEQFF	TRBV27	.	TRBD1	TRBJ2-1
TGTGCCAGCAGCTTAGGCGGGGCGGCTAACTATGGCTACACCTTC	CASSLGGAANYGYTF	TRBV7-9	.	.	TRBJ1-2
TGTGCCAGCAGCCCACAGGGGTCCAAAAACATTCAGTACTTC	CASSPQGSKNIQYF	TRBV4-2	.	TRBD1	TRBJ2-4
TGTGCCAGCGGGGACAGGGGGCGTCAAGAGACCCAGTACTTC	CASGDRGRQETQYF	TRBV7-2	.	TRBD1	TRBJ2-5
TGTGCCAGCAGCCAAGATTTTGGGGGATCACCCCTCCACTTT	CASSQDFGGSPLHF	TRBV14	.	.	TRBJ1-6
TGTGCCAGCAGTTTATCGGCCAGGGTGGATACGCAGTATTTT	CASSLSARVDTQYF	TRBV27	.	.	TRBJ2-3
TGTGCCAGCAGCTTACTGGGTTCAGGGAATGAAGATACGCAGTATTTT	CASSLLGSGNEDTQYF	TRBV7-3	once	.	TRBJ2-3
TGCAGCGTTGACAGGGACCAGACCGGGGAGCTGTTTTTT	CSVDRDQTGELFF	TRBV29-1	.	.	TRBJ2-2
TGTGCCAGCAGGGGCGGATGGGACTTCTATGGCTACACCTTC	CASRGGWDFYGYTF	TRBV2	.	.	TRBJ1-2
TGTGCCAGCAGCTTTTTAGGGGAGACCCAGTACTTC	CASSFLGETQYF	TRBV7-6	.	.	TRBJ2-5
TGTGCCAGCAGCTGGGGGCGGGGCCGTGAGCAGTACTTC	CASSWGRGREQYF	TRBV5-4	.	.	TRBJ2-7
TGTGCCAGCAGCTCCGGGTCACGAGATACGCAGTATTTT	CASSSGSRDTQYF	TRBV7-9	once	.	TRBJ2-3
TGCGCCAGCAGCGAGGAACAGGGATCCGAGCAGTTCTTC	CASSEEQGSEQFF	TRBV4-3	.	.	TRBJ2-1